These 19 T cell receptor beta chains share one sample of origin, sequenced in a study of OX40 agonist ivuxolimab in advanced cancers. Repertoires were generated with immunoSEQ multiplex PCR, while TCRdb's copy carries only in-frame clones and drops some. In the table there are under 20,000 clones, 85% to 90% of which are singletons. This specimen was CD4+ or CD8+ T cells sorted from blood, taken in a trial of the OX40 agonist ivuxolimab. All receptors derive from an adult with an advanced solid tumor such as melanoma, head and neck, liver or kidney cancer.

The chain uses TRBV27 and TRBJ1-2; D is possibly TRBD1 (6 bases). CDR3 length equals 13 residues. CDR1 is MNHEY, CDR2 SMNVEV, per germline (reference sequence). Trimming removed 2 bases from V and 4 bases from J, with 8 bases in between. The CDR3 DNA sequence: TGTGCCAGCAGTTTAGGGGGCGGCTATGGCTACACCTTC. Translating gives CASSLGGGYGYTF.

This clone was recorded once. The V call is TRBV5-4, the J call TRBJ1-2; 12 bases map to TRBD1. Germline CDR1 SGHNT, CDR2 YYREEE (reference sequence). The trim removed 8 bases at V and 6 bases at J, leaving 11 bases unmatched. The CDR3 extends over 15 amino acids. In DNA form, the CDR3 reads TGTGCCAGTCACTACCGGGACAGGGGGCGGAATGGCTACACCTTC. Its protein product is CASHYRDRGRNGYTF.

This chain joins TRBV19 and TRBJ2-7; TRBD2 is a possible D gene (6 bases). The CDR3 totals 14 residues. From germline, CDR1 is LNHDA and CDR2 SQIVND (reference sequence). V was pared by 1 base and J by 0 bases, with 7 bases between. The CDR3 sequence is CASSIAGGSYEQYF. For the CDR3, the DNA is TGTGCCAGTAGTATAGCCGGGGGCTCCTACGAGCAGTACTTC.

The chain is built from TRBV7-9 and TRBJ2-5; D unclear. The better agreement between TRBJ2-7 and the DNA end casts doubt on the J call. The CDR3 is 12 amino acids. The V gene's germline CDR1 is SEHNR and CDR2 FQNEAQ (reference sequence). The CDR3 spells CASARRESEQYF. The CDR3 DNA sequence: TGTGCCAGCGCCCGCCGAGAGAGCGAGCAGTACTTC.

The chain combines TRBV7-2 with TRBJ1-1, with D possibly matching TRBD1 (5 bases). Between the trimmed V and J ends, which lost 5 bases and 0 bases, there was a span of 16 bases. Germline CDR1 SGHTA, CDR2 FQGNSA. The CDR3 contains 16 residues. CDR3 residues: CASSGWGSRMNTEAFF. CDR3 nucleotides: TGTGCCAGCAGCGGTTGGGGCAGTCGAATGAACACTGAAGCTTTCTTT.

The chain is built from TRBV7-2 and TRBJ2-7; D uncertain. The germline V gene has CDR1 SGHTA and CDR2 FQGNSA. The CDR3 runs to 12 residues. V was clipped by 2 bases and J by 6 bases, with 8 bases between them. CDR3 sequence: CASSLREREQYF. The CDR3 DNA sequence: TGTGCCAGCAGCTTAAGAGAGCGCGAGCAGTACTTC.

The V call is TRBV18, the J call TRBJ2-1; 10 positions agree with TRBD2. Germline V gene lookup returns CDR1 KGHSH and CDR2 LQKENI. Germline trimming cut 5 bases from V and 8 bases from J; bases unmatched to any gene: 9. The CDR3 spans 15 residues. CDR3 coding DNA: TGTGCCAGCTCATCAGCGGGAGGGCCTGGGTATGAGCAGTTCTTC. It encodes CASSSAGGPGYEQFF.

The chain joins TRBV11-1 to TRBJ2-2; 9 bases map to TRBD1. CDR3 length: 15 residues. V lost 1 base, J lost 3 bases, and 0 bases stayed unmatched. Germline CDR1 is SGHAT and CDR2 is FQDESV (reference sequence). The CDR3: CASSLGTGDTGELFF. The CDR3 DNA sequence: TGTGCCAGCAGCTTAGGGACAGGGGACACCGGGGAGCTGTTTTTT.

This clone came up once. The chain combines TRBV30 with TRBJ2-3, with TRBD2 identical over 7 bases. The CDR3 has 14 amino acids. The J segment lost 3 bases and the V segment lost 1 base, leaving 4 bases of the junction unmatched. Germline V gives CDR1 GTSNPN, CDR2 SVGIG (reference sequence). Written as DNA, the CDR3 is TGTGCCTGGAGTGGACTAGCTAGAACAGATACGCAGTATTTT. Its protein is CAWSGLARTDTQYF. Using reference TRBV30 and TRBJ2-3 for the parts outside the CDR3, the full variable domain is SQTIHQWPATLVQPVGSPLSLECTVEGTSNPNLYWYRQAAGRGLQLLFYSVGIGQISSEVPQNLSASRPQDRQFILSSKKLLLSDSGFYLCAWSGLARTDTQYFGPGTRLTVL.

The chain combines TRBV9 with TRBJ1-3; the match to TRBD1 covers 7 bases. The CDR3 extends over 14 amino acids. CDR1 is SGDLS, CDR2 YYNGEE, per germline. Trimming removed 4 bases from V and 2 bases from J; junction bases left unmatched: 3. In DNA, the CDR3 is TGTGCCAGCAGCCCCGGGACAGCTGGAAACACCATATATTTT. This translates into CASSPGTAGNTIYF.

The rearrangement joins TRBV10-2 to TRBJ1-5; no clear D gene. Germline CDR1 reads WSHSY; CDR2 reads SAAADI. The V end lost 6 bases, the J end lost 5 bases, and 11 bases lay between the germline ends. This CDR3 comprises 13 residues. CDR3 sequence reads: CASSLDRYQPQHF. As DNA, the CDR3 is TGCGCCAGCAGCCTCGACCGGTATCAGCCCCAGCATTTT.

The chain combines TRBV5-8 with TRBJ2-3; TRBD1 matches at 7 bases. The CDR3 length is 16 residues. The J segment lost 5 bases and the V segment lost 4 bases, leaving 13 bases of the junction unmatched. Germline V CDR1 and CDR2: SGHTS, YDEGEE. The CDR3 nucleotides are TGTGCCAGCAGCACACAGGGGCTTGGAGGAGGAGATACGCAGTATTTT. Translation gives CASSTQGLGGGDTQYF.

The CDR3 coding sequence is TGTGCCAGCAGCGAGGACGGGGGTCCTGAAGCTTTCTTT. It specifies CASSEDGGPEAFF. The chain combines TRBV9 with TRBJ1-1, with a possible D match to TRBD1 (5 bases). Germline V gives CDR1 SGDLS, CDR2 YYNGEE. V lost 3 bases, J lost 6 bases, and 12 bases lay in between. CDR3 length: 13 residues. Supplemented by reference TRBV9 and TRBJ1-1, the full variable domain reads DSGVTQTPKHLITATGQRVTLRCSPRSGDLSVYWYQQSLDQGLQFLIQYYNGEERAKGNILERFSAQQFPDLHSELNLSSLELGDSALYFCASSEDGGPEAFFGQGTRLTVV.

This chain links TRBV6-6 with TRBJ1-4; D ambiguous. From germline, CDR1 is MNHNY and CDR2 SVGAGI (reference sequence). Trimming stripped 4 bases from V and 0 bases from J, with 9 bases between. This CDR3 has 15 residues. The CDR3 DNA sequence: TGTGCCAGCAGTTGGCCCGGGACAACTAATGAAAAACTGTTTTTT. This encodes CASSWPGTTNEKLFF.

The chain is built from TRBV28 and TRBJ2-7, with TRBD2 identical over 9 bases. Trimming removed 5 bases from V and 2 bases from J; junction bases left unmatched: 10. This CDR3 region has 16 residues. CDR1 is MDHEN and CDR2 is SYDVKM in the germline V gene. The CDR3 spells CASSPPGLAGPYEQYF. The CDR3 region has the DNA TGTGCCAGCAGTCCCCCGGGGCTAGCGGGGCCCTACGAGCAGTACTTC.

Only one count was recorded for this clone. The chain is built from TRBV29-1 and TRBJ2-7; TRBD2 matches at 8 bases. This CDR3 comprises 13 residues. Germline V CDR1 and CDR2: SQVTM, ANQGSEA. The junction had 7 bases not matched to a gene; V was cut back by 5 bases and J by 4 bases. The CDR3 coding sequence is TGCAGCGTTCGAACGGGAGGGTCTTACGAGCAGTACTTC. Translated, it gives CSVRTGGSYEQYF.

The chain links TRBV5-8 to TRBJ1-5; D is ambiguous. Trimming removed 6 bases from V and 0 bases from J, with 10 bases in between. The CDR3 runs 14 residues. Germline lookup yields CDR1 SGHTS and CDR2 YDEGEE. For the CDR3, the DNA is TGTGCCAGCACCCTCCTTTATAGCAATCAGCCCCAGCATTTT. Translating gives CASTLLYSNQPQHF.

The chain recombines TRBV5-6 with TRBJ1-1; possibly TRBD1 for D (5 bases). The CDR3 is made up of 13 amino acids. Trimming pared 0 bases from V and 7 bases from J, leaving 10 bases between. Germline V gene sequence: CDR1 SGHDT, CDR2 YYEEEE. CDR3 sequence (DNA): TGTGCCAGCAGCTTGGCGGGGGTGGGTGAAGCTTTCTTT. This gives the protein CASSLAGVGEAFF.

The chain combines TRBV5-1 with TRBJ1-2; 8 nucleotides line up with TRBD1. Germline CDR1 SGHRS, CDR2 YFSETQ. This CDR3 comprises 16 residues. J lost 4 bases, V lost 4 bases, and 12 bases had no gene match. Written as DNA, the CDR3 is TGCGCCAGCAGCGAGCCCCGGGACAGGCCCACCTATGGCTACACCTTC. Translated: CASSEPRDRPTYGYTF.